The 15 T cell receptor beta chains in this list originate from one sample, sequenced in a study of blood T cell repertoires in COVID-19. Assay: immunoSEQ multiplex PCR; the TCRdb copy retains only in-frame clones and omits some. The table includes tens of thousands of clones, about 84% detected once. Sequencing used peripheral blood. These receptors originate from a human donor in a cohort sampled during active COVID-19.

This rearrangement joins TRBV6-5 to TRBJ2-7; tentative D call: TRBD1 (5 bases). V gave up 6 bases and J gave up 0 bases, with 15 bases separating them. Germline loops: CDR1 MNHEY, CDR2 SVGAGI. This CDR3 is built from 15 residues. For the CDR3, the DNA is TGTGCCAGCAGACCGGCAGGGTTGAGCTCCTACGAGCAGTACTTC. Translated: CASRPAGLSSYEQYF.

The chain uses TRBV30 and TRBJ1-3; D not certain. V was shortened by 4 bases and J by 0 bases, with 10 bases between the two germline ends. The CDR3 is 14 residues long. Per the germline V gene, CDR1 is GTSNPN and CDR2 is SVGIG (reference sequence). The CDR3 is CAWTLGASGNTIYF. The CDR3 DNA is TGTGCCTGGACCCTCGGAGCCTCTGGAAACACCATATATTTT.

V usage is TRBV6-5 and J usage is TRBJ2-7; the D gene is possibly TRBD1 (5 bases). Germline V lookup: CDR1 MNHEY, CDR2 SVGAGI. This CDR3 contains 11 residues. Trimming pared 5 bases from V and 9 bases from J, leaving 11 bases between. The CDR3 loop reads CASSNVGVQYF. As DNA, the CDR3 is TGTGCCAGCAGTAATGTAGGGGTGCAGTACTTC.

V usage is TRBV29-1 and J usage is TRBJ1-2, with 10 bases identical to TRBD1. The CDR3 has 14 amino acids. With V trimmed by 4 bases and J by 6 bases, 8 bases remained unmatched. Germline CDR1 and CDR2: SQVTM and ANQGSEA. Here the CDR3 DNA reads TGCAGCGTTGTGAGCTCGGGACAGGGGAATGGCTACACCTTC. This translates into CSVVSSGQGNGYTF. The variable domain in full, completed from reference TRBV29-1 and TRBJ1-2, reads SAVISQKPSRDICQRGTSLTIQCQVDSQVTMMFWYRQQPGQSLTLIATANQGSEATYESGFVIDKFPISRPNLTFSTLTVSNMSPEDSSIYLCSVVSSGQGNGYTFGSGTRLTVV.

The rearrangement uses TRBV19 and TRBJ2-1, with 13 bases lining up with TRBD2. V was pared by 4 bases and J by 6 bases, with 9 bases of the junction left unmatched. Germline V gene sequence: CDR1 LNHDA, CDR2 SQIVND (reference sequence). The CDR3 extends over 17 amino acids. CDR3 amino acids: CASSTPTSGRPFNEQFF. The CDR3 coding sequence is TGTGCCAGTAGTACCCCGACTAGCGGGAGGCCATTCAATGAGCAGTTCTTC.

The chain is built from TRBV11-3 and TRBJ2-7; TRBD1 might be the D (5 bases). V lost 5 bases to trimming and J lost 0 bases, with 14 bases between them. The CDR3 is 15 amino acids. Germline V gene lookup returns CDR1 SGHNT and CDR2 YENEEA. CDR3 nucleotide sequence: TGTGCCAGCAGCCTCGACAGCCAAGGCTCCTACGAGCAGTACTTC. Translating gives CASSLDSQGSYEQYF.

This clone showed up just a few times. The V gene is TRBV23-1, the J gene TRBJ1-2; weak D call: TRBD1 (5 bases). TRBV23-1 is an ORF, and what it does is uncertain. Trimming took 0 bases from V and 1 from J, leaving 9 bases between them. This CDR3 contains 15 residues. CDR3 region: CASSQSGQGNYGYTF. CDR3 nucleotides: TGCGCCAGCAGTCAATCTGGTCAGGGTAACTATGGCTACACCTTC.

This clone has only a few counts. This chain uses TRBV7-2 with TRBJ1-5, with D unresolved. The V and J ends lost 4 bases and 7 bases respectively, with 11 bases between them. Germline V gives CDR1 SGHTA, CDR2 FQGNSA. This CDR3 spans 13 amino acids. The CDR3 loop is CASSSRMRQPQHF. The CDR3 region has the DNA TGTGCCAGCAGCTCCCGGATGAGGCAGCCCCAGCATTTT.

The gene calls are TRBV28 and TRBJ2-7, with TRBD1 matching 9 bases. CDR1 is MDHEN, CDR2 SYDVKM, per germline. Germline trimming cut 7 bases from V and 6 bases from J; bases unmatched to any gene: 10. This CDR3 has 14 amino acids. In nucleotides, the CDR3 is TGTGCCAGCAAAACCGGGACAGGGTTGAGCGAGCAGTACTTC. It is translated as CASKTGTGLSEQYF.

There are many counts of this clone. J is TRBJ2-7 and V is TRBV4-2, with 11 bases fitting TRBD2. Germline CDR1 reads LGHNA; CDR2 reads YNFKEQ. V trimming: 3 bases; J trimming: 6 bases; junction bases outside the gene matches: 16. CDR3 size: 18 residues. For the CDR3, the DNA is TGTGCCAGCAGCCAGGCGGCGATTAGCGGGAGGGCCAGGAGCGAGCAGTACTTC. It is translated as CASSQAAISGRARSEQYF.

The chain employs TRBV6-5 and TRBJ2-3; D might be TRBD2 (6 bases). Germline V gene lookup returns CDR1 MNHEY and CDR2 SVGAGI. This CDR3 comprises 14 residues. The V and J ends lost 6 bases and 2 bases respectively, with 12 bases between them. CDR3 in amino acids: CASSGSTHTDTQYF. In DNA, the CDR3 is TGTGCCAGCAGCGGGAGTACCCACACAGATACGCAGTATTTT.

V usage is TRBV19 and J usage is TRBJ1-1, with D uncertain. CDR3 length: 13 amino acids. Germline loops: CDR1 LNHDA, CDR2 SQIVND (reference sequence). The V end was cut by 3 bases, the J end by 7 bases, with 12 bases between. In DNA form, the CDR3 reads TGTGCCAGTAGTATTCCCGGTGGAGGTGAAGCTTTCTTT. Translation: CASSIPGGGEAFF.

In its sample, this clone was seen a few times. The rearrangement links TRBV6-4 to TRBJ1-1, with 10 nucleotides matching TRBD1. This CDR3 is 15 amino acids long. Per germline, CDR1 MRHNA and CDR2 SNTAGT. The junction had 6 bases not matched to a gene; V was cut back by 3 bases and J by 5 bases. The CDR3: CASSETGGEETEAFF. CDR3 nucleotide sequence: TGTGCCAGCAGTGAGACAGGGGGCGAGGAGACTGAAGCTTTCTTT.

The table lists this clone with a few counts. This chain joins TRBV3-1 (or the pseudogene TRBV3-2) and TRBJ2-6; the D gene is possibly TRBD1 (6 bases). Trimming stripped 3 bases from V and 0 bases from J, with 9 bases between. Germline-derived CDR1 and CDR2 are LGHDT and YNNKEL (reference sequence). The CDR3 has 16 amino acids. The CDR3 sequence: CASSQGAASGANVLTF. The CDR3 coding sequence is TGTGCCAGCAGCCAGGGGGCCGCCTCTGGGGCCAACGTCCTGACTTTC.

This clone was found a few times. This sequence joins TRBV27 and TRBJ2-7, with D tentatively TRBD2 (7 bases). The germline gives CDR1 MNHEY, CDR2 SMNVEV (reference sequence). The CDR3 totals 17 residues. The V end lost 6 bases, the J end lost 5 bases, and 26 bases lay between the germline ends. CDR3 region: CASSNLRGAYRAHEQYF. The DNA of the CDR3 is TGTGCCAGCAGCAACCTCCGGGGGGCGTATAGGGCTCACGAGCAGTACTTC.